These T cell receptor beta chains were read from a single sample in a study of blood T cell repertoires in COVID-19. Generated by immunoSEQ multiplex PCR, the TCRdb table keeps only in-frame clones and is missing some. The table includes about 300,000 clones, 85% detected once. The sequenced sample consisted of PBMCs or T cells enriched from blood (not recorded which). These receptor sequences come from a woman in her twenties or thirties who had been exposed to COVID-19. Both conserved end residues are part of each CDR3. The D gene is left open where the match is weak. The listing skips clone size in some rows; elsewhere it reads once, few, many or a size class.

D gene	V gene	clone size	J gene	CDR3 DNA	CDR3 protein
TRBD1	TRBV11-3	NA	TRBJ1-1	TGTGCCAGCAGCGTCAGGGGGTCGACTGAAGCTTTCTTT	CASSVRGSTEAFF
NA	TRBV2	NA	TRBJ1-1	TGTGCCAGCGGACGACAGATGAACACTGAAGCTTTCTTT	CASGRQMNTEAFF
TRBD2	TRBV30	NA	TRBJ2-1	TGTGCCTGGAGTGTACGGCTCGGGACTAGCGGGGGGGCTAGGTCCTACAATGAGCAGTTCTTC	CAWSVRLGTSGGARSYNEQFF
TRBD1	TRBV5-5	NA	TRBJ2-7	TGTGCCAGCAGGACTCCGGGACAGCAATACGAGCAGTACTTC	CASRTPGQQYEQYF
TRBD1	TRBV6-5	NA	TRBJ2-7	TGTGCCAGCAGCATAGGACAGGGGGTCTACGAGCAGTACTTC	CASSIGQGVYEQYF
TRBD2	TRBV7-2	NA	TRBJ2-2	TGTGCCAGCAGCTTTCTAGCGGGGGGGGTCACCGGGGAGCTGTTTTTT	CASSFLAGGVTGELFF
NA	TRBV27	NA	TRBJ2-3	TGTGCCAGCCTACCGGGTTCCGAAATCCTCACAGATACGCAGTATTTT	CASLPGSEILTDTQYF
TRBD2	TRBV30	NA	TRBJ2-5	TGTGCCTGGAGTGTCCAGCGGGAGAGGGGGGGGACCCAGTACTTC	CAWSVQRERGGTQYF
NA	TRBV5-1	NA	TRBJ2-1	TGCGCCAGCAGCCCGACTGACCCTAGGAGAAATGAGCAGTTCTTC	CASSPTDPRRNEQFF
NA	TRBV4-2	NA	TRBJ2-1	TGTGCCAGCAGCCAAGGCCTATCCTACAATGAGCAGTTCTTC	CASSQGLSYNEQFF
TRBD1	TRBV4-1	few	TRBJ1-1	TGCGCCAGCTGGGGCCAGGGGGCTAAGAACACTGAAGCTTTCTTT	CASWGQGAKNTEAFF
TRBD2	TRBV3-1/TRBV3-2	NA	TRBJ2-2	TGTGCCAGCAGCCCCCGTATTAGCGGGGGGTCCGGGGAGCTGTTTTTT	CASSPRISGGSGELFF
NA	TRBV2	NA	TRBJ1-4	TGTGCCAGCAGAGGGGGACCTAATGAAAAACTGTTTTTT	CASRGGPNEKLFF
NA	TRBV6-5	once	TRBJ1-1	TGTGCCAGCAGGATGGGGCGTTTGAACACTGAAGCTTTCTTT	CASRMGRLNTEAFF
TRBD1	TRBV9	NA	TRBJ1-2	TGTGCCAGCAACCTCAGGGGGCTAGAGTGTGGCTACACCTTC	CASNLRGLECGYTF
NA	TRBV10-1	NA	TRBJ2-1	TGCGCCAGCCCTCGTCCTAGCAACAATGAGCAGTTCTTC	CASPRPSNNEQFF
NA	TRBV7-9	NA	TRBJ2-2	TGTGCCAGCAGCTGGTCTAGTTCGGGGGAGCTGTTTTTT	CASSWSSSGELFF
NA	TRBV4-3	few	TRBJ1-1	TGCGCCAGCAGCCAAGATCACAGAACGAACACTGAAGCTTTCTTT	CASSQDHRTNTEAFF
TRBD1	TRBV30	NA	TRBJ1-2	TGTGCCTGCCCCCAGGGGGCCTATGGCTACACCTTC	CACPQGAYGYTF
NA	TRBV10-2	NA	TRBJ2-7	TGCGCCAGCAGTGAGGGGCAGGGAAGTGGAAGCGAGCAGTACTTC	CASSEGQGSGSEQYF
TRBD2	TRBV7-9	once	TRBJ2-1	TGTGCCAGCCAAGGACTAGCGGGGAGCTCCTACAATGAGCAGTTCTTC	CASQGLAGSSYNEQFF
NA	TRBV28	NA	TRBJ2-1	TGTGCCAGCAGTTTAACGGGACACTCCGGCGTTGAGCAGTTCTTC	CASSLTGHSGVEQFF
NA	TRBV7-9	NA	TRBJ2-2	TGTGCCAGCAGTGCCTTAGGGACAATGAACACCGGGGAGCTGTTTTTT	CASSALGTMNTGELFF
TRBD1	TRBV6-1	NA	TRBJ1-1	TGTGCCAGCAGTGAAGTGGGCAGGGGGCGTATCACTGAAGCTTTCTTT	CASSEVGRGRITEAFF
TRBD1	TRBV27	NA	TRBJ1-4	TGTGCCAGCAGTACTTGGACAGGGAAAAAGGCAACTAATGAAAAACTGTTTTTT	CASSTWTGKKATNEKLFF
NA	TRBV5-1	NA	TRBJ1-2	TGCGCCACCCAGGGCGACTATGGCTACACCTTC	CATQGDYGYTF
NA	TRBV27	NA	TRBJ2-7	TGTGCCAGCACTAAGAACAGGGAGTCGGGCGAGCAGTGCTTC	CASTKNRESGEQCF
NA	TRBV11-1	once	TRBJ1-1	TGTGCCAGCAGCTGGGGGAGGGCTGAAGCTTTCTTT	CASSWGRAEAFF
NA	TRBV28	NA	TRBJ2-7	TGTGCCAGCAGTGTTACAGGCGAGCAGTACTTC	CASSVTGEQYF
TRBD1	TRBV5-5	NA	TRBJ1-5	TGTGCCAGCAGCTGGCAGGGGGCGATCCATCAGCCCCAGCATTTT	CASSWQGAIHQPQHF
NA	TRBV7-2	NA	TRBJ1-2	TGTGCCAGCAGCTCCACTCGTAGCTATGGCTACACCTTC	CASSSTRSYGYTF
TRBD2	TRBV5-1	few	TRBJ2-2	TGCGCCAGCAGCCCGGGACTAGCGGGTTCGAACACCGGGGAGCTGTTTTTT	CASSPGLAGSNTGELFF
NA	TRBV6-5	NA	TRBJ2-1	TGTGCCAGCAGTCCTTATCAAACTGAAAATGAGCAGTTCTTC	CASSPYQTENEQFF
NA	TRBV6-5	few	TRBJ1-3	TGTGCCAGCAGTTTTTCCACAGGGACCTCTGGAAACACCATATATTTT	CASSFSTGTSGNTIYF
TRBD1	TRBV7-2	NA	TRBJ1-2	TGTGCCAGCAGCTTAAGACAGGGGGAAGGCTACACCTTC	CASSLRQGEGYTF
NA	TRBV30	NA	TRBJ2-7	TGTGCCTTGAAAATTCACTACTACTACGAGCAGTACTTC	CALKIHYYYEQYF
TRBD1	TRBV2	NA	TRBJ2-4	TGTGCCAGCAGGGGGGACAGGGACGCCAAAAACATTCAGTACTTC	CASRGDRDAKNIQYF
NA	TRBV7-9	NA	TRBJ2-7	TGTGCCAGCAGCTCGCAGACTAGGGGATTCTACGAGCAGTACTTC	CASSSQTRGFYEQYF
TRBD2	TRBV11-3	NA	TRBJ2-3	TGTGCCAGCAGCACAGGACTAGCGACAGATACGCAGTATTTT	CASSTGLATDTQYF
NA	TRBV5-1	NA	TRBJ2-1	TGCGCCAGCAGCGTCAGCGGCACCAATCACAATGAGCAGTTCTTC	CASSVSGTNHNEQFF
NA	TRBV6-2/TRBV6-3	NA	TRBJ2-7	TGTGCCAGCAGTTATTGGCAGGGGGGCCGGGAGCAGTACTTC	CASSYWQGGREQYF
TRBD2	TRBV24-1	NA	TRBJ2-1	TGTGCCACCAGTGAAGCACTAGCGGGAGCGAGAAATGAGCAGTTCTTC	CATSEALAGARNEQFF
NA	TRBV6-1	few	TRBJ1-3	TGTGCCAGCAGTGAAGCTTGGGGCCTGACAAACACCATATATTTT	CASSEAWGLTNTIYF
NA	TRBV19	once	TRBJ1-1	TGTGCCAGTAGTATATCACAGGGTACCGGTGAAGCTTTCTTT	CASSISQGTGEAFF
NA	TRBV6-5	NA	TRBJ2-2	TGTGCCAGCAGAGGCGACAGCAACACCGGGGAGCTGTTTTTT	CASRGDSNTGELFF
NA	TRBV27	NA	TRBJ1-2	TGTGCCAGCAGTTCCTATGGAGGATATGGCTACACCTTC	CASSSYGGYGYTF
NA	TRBV27	once	TRBJ1-1	TGTGCCAGCAGTTTATCGGCCCTGACAGAGAACACTGAAGCTTTCTTT	CASSLSALTENTEAFF
NA	TRBV6-5	NA	TRBJ2-2	TGTGCCAGCACGCCCTCGACTATCAATAAAGAGCTGTTTTTT	CASTPSTINKELFF
NA	TRBV11-3	NA	TRBJ1-4	TGTGCCAGCAGCGGCACGGAAAAACTGTTTTTT	CASSGTEKLFF
NA	TRBV7-3	once	TRBJ1-1	TGTGCCAGCAGCCTTCAGGGCCCGAACACTGAAGCTTTCTTT	CASSLQGPNTEAFF
NA	TRBV12-5	NA	TRBJ1-6	TGTGCTAGTGGTTCCGGGTTGGTTGACTCACCCCTCCACTTT	CASGSGLVDSPLHF
NA	TRBV30	NA	TRBJ1-5	TGTGCCTGGAAGTCCAGGGGCAATCAGCCCCAGCATTTT	CAWKSRGNQPQHF
TRBD1	TRBV28	NA	TRBJ1-2	TGTGCCAGCAGTTTTTCTGTAACCGGGACAGGGGATCGCTACACCTTC	CASSFSVTGTGDRYTF
NA	TRBV6-5	NA	TRBJ2-7	TGTGCCAGCAGAAACAGGGCGAGCTCCTACGAGCAGTACTTC	CASRNRASSYEQYF
TRBD2	TRBV10-1	NA	TRBJ2-1	TGCGCCAGCAGAAAAGGGGACTACTATGAGCAGTTCTTC	CASRKGDYYEQFF